One T cell receptor (beta chain) is described in this entry. Its antigen is unidentified. The CDR3 sequence is 17 residues long. The germline V gene has CDR1 SGHAT and CDR2 FQNNGV. The data stem from a study of T cells expressing NK-cell markers. About the study: Out of eight donors sequenced, seven tested HCMV-seropositive and the remaining one seronegative. General observations from the study: Whether expanded NKG2C+ T cell clones were HCMV-specific remained unclear.

TCR beta libraries carry UMIs added by 5'RACE template switching. Each CDR3 protein gets one entry in TCRdb, which reprocessed the 5' RACE reads and gives no DNA. The sample includes over 120,000 distinct CDR3 sequences. The rearrangement joins TRBV11-2 to TRBJ2-7; absent DNA, TCRdb's TRBD2 call cannot be checked. The source of this sequence is a man between 18 and 35 years old in good health. Material for sequencing was blood T cells: a sorted CD56 or NKG2C T cell subset, CD4+ or CD8+ T cells, or bulk PBMC T cells (not recorded which). CDR3 loop: CASSLDRGASGAYEQYF.